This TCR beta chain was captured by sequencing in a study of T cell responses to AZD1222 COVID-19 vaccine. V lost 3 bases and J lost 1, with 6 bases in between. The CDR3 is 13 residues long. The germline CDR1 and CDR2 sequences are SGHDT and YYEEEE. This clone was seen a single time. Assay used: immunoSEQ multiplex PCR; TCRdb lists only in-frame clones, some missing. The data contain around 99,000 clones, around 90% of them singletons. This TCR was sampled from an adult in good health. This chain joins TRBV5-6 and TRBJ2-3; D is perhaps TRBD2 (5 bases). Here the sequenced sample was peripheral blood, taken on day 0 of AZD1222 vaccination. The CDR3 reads CASSSRGTDTQYF. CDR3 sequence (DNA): TGTGCCAGCAGCTCGCGGGGCACAGATACGCAGTATTTT.